The text below deals with one T cell receptor (beta chain). The antigen is unknown. The source of the sample is a study of shared clonotypes between healthy human individuals. About the study: The cohort had a couple of women and three men, ages 18 to 49. Study-wide results and caveats: Larger estimated richness was generally recorded for naive subsets relative to memory subsets.

Donors included only healthy HIV-negative adults lacking recent acute infections or vaccinations. This CDR3 contains 15 residues. V shed 4 bases and J shed 1 base, with 14 bases lying between them. Germline-derived CDR1 and CDR2 are SGHTS and YDEGEE. TCRdb's copy holds only in-frame clones and misses some; the assay was immunoSEQ multiplex PCR. The table lists over 1.5 million clones, approximately 98% of them singletons. Sequencing was carried out using naive CD4+ T cells sorted from blood. Subset here: CD45RA+ positively selected. V and J are TRBV5-8 and TRBJ1-1, with a weak D call TRBD1 (5 bases). The TCR was taken from a man in his thirties or forties in good health. The CDR3 spells CASSPGRTGNTEAFF. The CDR3 DNA sequence: TGTGCCAGCAGCCCAGGACGAACAGGGAACACTGAAGCTTTCTTT.